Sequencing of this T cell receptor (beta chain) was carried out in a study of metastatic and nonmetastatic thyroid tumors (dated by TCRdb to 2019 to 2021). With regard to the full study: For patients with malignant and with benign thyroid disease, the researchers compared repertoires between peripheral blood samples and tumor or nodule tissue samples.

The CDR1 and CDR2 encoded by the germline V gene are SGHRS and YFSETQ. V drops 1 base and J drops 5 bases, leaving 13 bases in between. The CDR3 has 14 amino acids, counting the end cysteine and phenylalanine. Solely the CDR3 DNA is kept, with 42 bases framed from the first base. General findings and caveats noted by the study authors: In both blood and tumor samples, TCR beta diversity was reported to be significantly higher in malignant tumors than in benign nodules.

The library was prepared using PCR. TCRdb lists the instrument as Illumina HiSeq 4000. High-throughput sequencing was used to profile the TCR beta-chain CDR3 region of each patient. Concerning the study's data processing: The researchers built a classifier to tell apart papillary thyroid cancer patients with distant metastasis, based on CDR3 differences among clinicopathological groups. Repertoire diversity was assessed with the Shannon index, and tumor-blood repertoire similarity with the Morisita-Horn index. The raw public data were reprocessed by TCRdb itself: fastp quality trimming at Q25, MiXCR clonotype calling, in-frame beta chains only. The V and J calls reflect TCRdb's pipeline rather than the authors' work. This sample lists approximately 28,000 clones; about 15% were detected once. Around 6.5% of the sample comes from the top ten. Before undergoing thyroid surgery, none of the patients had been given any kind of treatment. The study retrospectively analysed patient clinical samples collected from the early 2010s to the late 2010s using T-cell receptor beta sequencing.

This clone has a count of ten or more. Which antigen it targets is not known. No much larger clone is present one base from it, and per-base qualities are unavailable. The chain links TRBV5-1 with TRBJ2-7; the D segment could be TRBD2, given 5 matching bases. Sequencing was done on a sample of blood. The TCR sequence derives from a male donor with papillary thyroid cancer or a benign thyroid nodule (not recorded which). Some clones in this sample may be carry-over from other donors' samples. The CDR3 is CASSLSGDGDEQYF. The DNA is TGCGCCAGCAGCTTGTCCGGGGATGGTGACGAGCAGTACTTC.